This TCR beta chain is from a study of T cell changes during pregnancy in multiple sclerosis. V was trimmed by 3 bases and J by 4 bases, leaving 4 bases between them. CDR1 is SGDLS, CDR2 YYNGEE, per germline. The CDR3 extends over 11 amino acids. The method was immunoSEQ multiplex PCR; TCRdb's version includes in-frame clones alone and lacks a portion of them. The data show 15,000 to 18,000 clones, with approximately 83% seen just once and 15% to 20% held by the top ten. The sequenced sample was CD8+ T cells from peripheral blood mononuclear cells, obtained after pregnancy. The J gene is TRBJ1-1, the V gene TRBV9; no firm D call. This TCR derives from a female donor in good health, enrolled as a control in a pregnancy study. The CDR3 DNA is TGTGCCAGCAGCGCCGGCACTGAAGCTTTCTTT. Protein: CASSAGTEAFF.